Below, 12 T cell receptor beta chains from the same sample are listed, as sequenced in a study of blood T cell repertoires in COVID-19 (dated by TCRdb to 2020 to 2021). The library was produced with the immunoSEQ multiplex PCR assay. The table comes from immuneACCESS by way of TCRdb, which keeps in-frame sequences with V and J called. Part of the clones is missing from these tables; in studies checked, under half for an unresolved V gene and the rest for unknown reasons. The sample yields about 250,000 clones; approximately 85% were counted once. The ten largest clonotypes hold approximately 9.1% of the sample. Sequencing used PBMCs or T cells enriched from blood (not recorded which). The receptors shown here come from a woman between 45 and 60 years old with acute COVID-19.

V and J are TRBV5-1 and TRBJ2-1, with 9 positions matching TRBD1. The length of the CDR3 is 15 residues. The J segment lost 8 bases and the V segment lost 2 bases, leaving 8 bases of the junction unmatched. Germline CDR1 SGHRS, CDR2 YFSETQ. In nucleotides, the CDR3 is TGCGCCAGCAGCTTTGTGGGACAGGGAACGGATGAGCAGTTCTTC. Translated: CASSFVGQGTDEQFF. Together with reference TRBV5-1 and TRBJ2-1, the CDR3 gives the full variable domain: KAGVTQTPRYLIKTRGQQVTLSCSPISGHRSVSWYQQTPGQGLQFLFEYFSETQRNKGNFPGRFSGRQFSNSRSEMNVSTLELGDSALYLCASSFVGQGTDEQFFGPGTRLTVL.

The gene calls are TRBV5-1 and TRBJ2-3; TRBD2 matches 10 bases. Trimming removed 1 base from V and 3 bases from J; junction bases left unmatched: 26. Per the germline V gene, CDR1 is SGHRS and CDR2 is YFSETQ. This CDR3 is built from 23 residues. CDR3 in DNA: TGCGCCAGCAGCTTGTGGCGGTTGCTGTCGGGAGAGAGCGGGGGGGCTACGACAGATACGCAGTATTTT. Protein product: CASSLWRLLSGESGGATTDTQYF.

The chain recombines TRBV7-6 with TRBJ2-7, with TRBD1 as a possible D gene (6 bases). Germline CDR1 reads SGHVS; CDR2 reads FNYEAQ. V was trimmed by 2 bases and J by 0 bases, leaving 11 bases between them. This CDR3 has 15 amino acids. CDR3 protein: CASSLQQGTSYEQYF. For the CDR3, the DNA is TGTGCCAGCAGCTTACAACAGGGAACCTCCTACGAGCAGTACTTC. Full variable domain (outside the CDR3, taken from reference TRBV7-6 and TRBJ2-7): GAGVSQSPRYKVTKRGQDVALRCDPISGHVSLYWYRQALGQGPEFLTYFNYEAQQDKSGLPNDRFSAERPEGSISTLTIQRTEQRDSAMYRCASSLQQGTSYEQYFGPGTRLTVT.

The rearrangement uses TRBV7-2 and TRBJ1-5; the D is unclear. Deletions cut 3 bases from V and 1 base from J, with 10 bases between. The germline CDR1 and CDR2 sequences are SGHTA and FQGNSA. The CDR3 is made up of 15 amino acids. In DNA form, the CDR3 reads TGTGCCAGCAGCTTTACCTCAAGCAGCAATCAGCCCCAGCATTTT. Its translation is CASSFTSSSNQPQHF.

The chain uses TRBV7-2 and TRBJ1-2, with 8 bases lining up with TRBD1. V dropped 5 bases and J dropped 4; count of bases not matched to a gene: 3. The CDR3 has 13 residues. CDR1 is SGHTA and CDR2 is FQGNSA in the germline V gene. CDR3 sequence (DNA): TGTGCCAGCAGCGATACAGGGGGCTATGGCTACACCTTC. This codes for CASSDTGGYGYTF.

The chain recombines TRBV30 with TRBJ1-2; no reliable D call. Per germline, CDR1 GTSNPN and CDR2 SVGIG (reference sequence). Trimming removed 4 bases from V and 7 bases from J, with 19 bases in between. The CDR3 consists of 14 residues. The CDR3 DNA follows: TGTGCCTGGACCCCGAGAGGGCTCACGTCTGGCTACACCTTC. It translates to CAWTPRGLTSGYTF.

V usage is TRBV19 and J usage is TRBJ1-5, with 8 bases fitting TRBD1. J was trimmed by 7 bases and V by 1 base; bases with no gene match: 6. CDR1 is LNHDA, CDR2 SQIVND, per germline (reference sequence). CDR3 size: 15 residues. CDR3 nucleotide sequence: TGTGCCAGTAGTATAGTGGACAGGGATCGCCAGCCCCAGCATTTT. Encoded protein: CASSIVDRDRQPQHF.

CDR3 amino acids: CATSSQTGDTGELFF. The DNA for the CDR3 is TGTGCCACCAGCAGCCAGACAGGAGACACCGGGGAGCTGTTTTTT. The V and J genes are TRBV15 and TRBJ2-2, with a weak D call TRBD1 (6 bases). The CDR3 has 15 residues. V was cut by 3 bases and J by 3 bases, with 11 bases left in between. Germline V gives CDR1 LNHNV, CDR2 YYDKDF (reference sequence).

The chain couples TRBV7-2 to TRBJ1-5, with 7 positions matching TRBD1. This CDR3 is built from 15 residues. The trim removed 5 bases at V and 6 bases at J, leaving 10 bases unmatched. Germline loops: CDR1 SGHTA, CDR2 FQGNSA. Here the CDR3 DNA reads TGTGCCAGCAGCCCCACAGGGGATTATTCTCAGCCCCAGCATTTT. It translates to CASSPTGDYSQPQHF.

This chain joins TRBV7-9 and TRBJ1-4; D not resolved. The V end lost 5 bases, the J end lost 10 bases, and 11 bases lay between the germline ends. Germline V gene lookup returns CDR1 SEHNR and CDR2 FQNEAQ (reference sequence). The CDR3 sequence is 12 residues long. This CDR3 reads CASSPDGRKLFF. The CDR3 DNA follows: TGTGCCAGCAGCCCAGACGGGAGAAAACTGTTTTTT.

The chain employs TRBV9 and TRBJ2-5, with a possible D match to TRBD2 (5 bases). Between the trimmed V and J ends, which lost 2 bases and 5 bases, there was a span of 13 bases. Germline assignment: CDR1 SGDLS and CDR2 YYNGEE. The CDR3 is 14 amino acids. As DNA, the CDR3 is TGTGCCAGCAGCGTTGGGCAGGAGGTGGAGACCCAGTACTTC. It is translated as CASSVGQEVETQYF.

As concerns this clone: This may stem from a read error, because a much larger clone lies one nucleotide away. CDR3 in DNA: TGTCCCCGCCGCGTAGCGGCGGGGGGGCCTAGTTCCGGGGAGCTGTTTTTT. Its protein product is CPRRVAAGGPSSGELFF. The chain carries TRBV9 and TRBJ2-2, with 9 bases that match TRBD2. The CDR3 runs 17 residues. Germline CDR1 is SGDLS and CDR2 is YYNGEE.